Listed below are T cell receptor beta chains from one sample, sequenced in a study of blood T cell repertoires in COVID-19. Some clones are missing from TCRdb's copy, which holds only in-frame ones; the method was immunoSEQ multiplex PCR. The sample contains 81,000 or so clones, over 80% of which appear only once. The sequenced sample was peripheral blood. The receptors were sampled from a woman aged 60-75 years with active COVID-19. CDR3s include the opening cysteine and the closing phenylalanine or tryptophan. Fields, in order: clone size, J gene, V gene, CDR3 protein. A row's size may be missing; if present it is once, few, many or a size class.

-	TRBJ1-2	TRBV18	CASSPAQNYGYTF
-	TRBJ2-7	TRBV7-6	CASSHDREQQYF
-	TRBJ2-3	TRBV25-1	CASSESGYTSTDTQYF
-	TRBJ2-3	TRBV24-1	CATSDVGLAGGPDTQYF
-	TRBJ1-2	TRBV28	CASSRQVRYGYTF
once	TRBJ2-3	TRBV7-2	CASSAGQGWGDTQYF
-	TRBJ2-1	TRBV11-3	CASSGQPPGLAGGSYNEQFF
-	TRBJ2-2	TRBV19	CASSMAGGFTGELFF
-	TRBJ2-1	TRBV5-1	CASATFTGGYNEQFF
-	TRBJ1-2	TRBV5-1	CASSLRGSANYGYTF
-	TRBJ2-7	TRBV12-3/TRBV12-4	CASRALNYEQYF
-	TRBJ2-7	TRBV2	CASSVGGEQYF
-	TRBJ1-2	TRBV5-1	CASSSTENYGYTF
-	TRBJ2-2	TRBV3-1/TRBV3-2	CASSPKEVNTGELFF
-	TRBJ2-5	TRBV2	CASTLGGRGGGETQYF
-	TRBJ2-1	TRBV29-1	CSVEAGGSEQFF
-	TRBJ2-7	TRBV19	CATARGQGPYEQYF
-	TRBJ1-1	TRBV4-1	CASSQDGSAMNTEAFF
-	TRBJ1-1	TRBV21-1	CASSRKRTEAFF
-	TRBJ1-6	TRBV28	CASTATGSYNSPLHF
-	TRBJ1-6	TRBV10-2	CASKGQPGFNSPLHF
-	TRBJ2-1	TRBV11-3	CASSLQAGNYNEQFF
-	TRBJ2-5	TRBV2	CATHRDETQYF
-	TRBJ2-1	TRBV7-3	CASSTGLAGYNEQFF
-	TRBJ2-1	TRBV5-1	CASSLVASGNNEQFF
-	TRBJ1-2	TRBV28	CASSWPGYGYTF
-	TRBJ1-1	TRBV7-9	CASSPRGQGNTEAFF
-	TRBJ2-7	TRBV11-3	CASSLAGYEQYF